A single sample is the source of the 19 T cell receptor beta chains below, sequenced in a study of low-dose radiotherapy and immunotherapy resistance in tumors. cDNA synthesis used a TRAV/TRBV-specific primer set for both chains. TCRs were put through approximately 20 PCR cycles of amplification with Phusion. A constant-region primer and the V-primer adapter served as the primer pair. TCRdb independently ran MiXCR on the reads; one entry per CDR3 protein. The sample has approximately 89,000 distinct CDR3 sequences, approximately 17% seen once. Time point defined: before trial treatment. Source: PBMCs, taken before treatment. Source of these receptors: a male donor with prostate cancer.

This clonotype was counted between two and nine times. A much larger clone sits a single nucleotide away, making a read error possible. Here the CDR3 reads CASSGLLEGSYEQYF. The CDR3 bases are TGTGCCAGCAGCGGACTATTAGAAGGATCCTACGAGCAGTACTTC. This chain connects TRBV7-9 to TRBJ2-7, with D possibly matching TRBD2 (6 bases). Germline values: CDR1 SEHNR, CDR2 FQNEAQ (reference sequence). The ends were cut back, 5 bases at V and 1 base at J, with 15 bases in the middle. The CDR3 runs 15 residues.

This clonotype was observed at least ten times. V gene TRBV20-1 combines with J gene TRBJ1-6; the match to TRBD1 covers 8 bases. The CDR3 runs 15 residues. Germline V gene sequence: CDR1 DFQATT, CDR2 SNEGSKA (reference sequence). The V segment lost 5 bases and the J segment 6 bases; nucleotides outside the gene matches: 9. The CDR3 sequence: CSAFLGQGPNSPLHF. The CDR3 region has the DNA TGCAGTGCTTTTCTAGGACAGGGACCTAATTCACCCCTCCACTTT.

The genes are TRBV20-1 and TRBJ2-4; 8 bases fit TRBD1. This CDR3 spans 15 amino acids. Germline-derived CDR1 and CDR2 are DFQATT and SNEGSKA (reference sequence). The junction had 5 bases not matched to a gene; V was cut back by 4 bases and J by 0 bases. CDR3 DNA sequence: TGCAGTGCTACCGACAGGGGAGAAGCCAAAAACATTCAGTACTTC. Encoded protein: CSATDRGEAKNIQYF.

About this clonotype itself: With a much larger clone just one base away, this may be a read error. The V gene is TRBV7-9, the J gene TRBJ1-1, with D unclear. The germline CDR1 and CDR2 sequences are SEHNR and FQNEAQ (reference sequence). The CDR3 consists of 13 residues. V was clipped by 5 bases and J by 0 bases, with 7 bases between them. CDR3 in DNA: TGTGCCAGCAGCGGACTGTTGAACACTGAAGCTTTCTTT. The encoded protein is CASSGLLNTEAFF.

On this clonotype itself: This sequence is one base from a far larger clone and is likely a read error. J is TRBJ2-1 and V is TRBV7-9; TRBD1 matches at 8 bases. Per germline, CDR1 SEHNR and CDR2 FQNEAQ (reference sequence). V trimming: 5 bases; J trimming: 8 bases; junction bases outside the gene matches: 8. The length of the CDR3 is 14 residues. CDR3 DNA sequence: TGTGCCAGCAGCCAGAACAGGGGGATGGATGAGCAGTTCTTC. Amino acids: CASSQNRGMDEQFF. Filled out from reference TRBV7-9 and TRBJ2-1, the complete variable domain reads DTGVSQNPRHKITKRGQNVTFRCDPISEHNRLYWYRQTLGQGPEFLTYFQNEAQLEKSRLLSDRFSAERPKGSFSTLEIQRTEQGDSAMYLCASSQNRGMDEQFFGPGTRLTVL.

The CDR3 coding sequence is TGTGCCAGCAGCCTAAGTTGGGGGGGTGAGACCCAGTACTTC. Encoded protein: CASSLSWGGETQYF. The chain links TRBV12-3 or TRBV12-4 to TRBJ2-5; 7 nucleotides agree with TRBD2. V gave up 6 bases and J gave up 5 bases; unmatched junction bases: 9. This CDR3 is 14 amino acids long.

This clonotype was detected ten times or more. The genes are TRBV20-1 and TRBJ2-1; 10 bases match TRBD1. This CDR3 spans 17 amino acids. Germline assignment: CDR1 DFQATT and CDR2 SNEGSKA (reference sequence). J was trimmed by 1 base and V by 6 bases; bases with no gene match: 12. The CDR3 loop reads CSATSGTGVLSYNEQFF. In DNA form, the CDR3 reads TGCAGTGCAACATCCGGGACAGGGGTCTTATCCTACAATGAGCAGTTCTTC.

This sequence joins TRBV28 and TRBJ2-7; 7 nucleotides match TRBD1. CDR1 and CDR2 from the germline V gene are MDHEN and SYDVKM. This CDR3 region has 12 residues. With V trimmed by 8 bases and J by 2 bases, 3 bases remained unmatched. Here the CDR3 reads CASRTGAYEQYF. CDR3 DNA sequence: TGTGCCAGCCGAACAGGGGCCTACGAGCAGTACTTC. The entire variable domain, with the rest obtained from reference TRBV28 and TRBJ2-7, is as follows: DVKVTQSSRYLVKRTGEKVFLECVQDMDHENMFWYRQDPGLGLRLIYFSYDVKMKEKGDIPEGYSVSREKKERFSLILESASTNQTSMYLCASRTGAYEQYFGPGTRLTVT.

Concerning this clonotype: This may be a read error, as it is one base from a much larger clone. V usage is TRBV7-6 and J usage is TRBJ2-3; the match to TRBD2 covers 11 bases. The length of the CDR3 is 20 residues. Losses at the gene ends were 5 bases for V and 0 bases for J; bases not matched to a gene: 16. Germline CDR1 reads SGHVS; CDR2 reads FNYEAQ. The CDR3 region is CASSRSIRWGTSGSTDTQYF. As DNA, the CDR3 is TGTGCCAGCAGCCGAAGTATTCGGTGGGGGACTAGCGGTAGCACAGATACGCAGTATTTT.

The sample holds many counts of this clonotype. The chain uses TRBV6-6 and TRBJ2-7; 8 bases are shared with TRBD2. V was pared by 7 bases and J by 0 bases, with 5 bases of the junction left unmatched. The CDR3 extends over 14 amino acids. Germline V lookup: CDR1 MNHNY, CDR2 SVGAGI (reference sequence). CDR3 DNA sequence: TGTGCCAGCATCCCGGGAGGGAGCTCCTACGAGCAGTACTTC. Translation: CASIPGGSSYEQYF.

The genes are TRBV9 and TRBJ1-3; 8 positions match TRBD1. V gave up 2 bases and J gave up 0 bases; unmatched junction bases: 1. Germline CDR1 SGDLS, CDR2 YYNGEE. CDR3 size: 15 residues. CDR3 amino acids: CASSVGQGSGNTIYF. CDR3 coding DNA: TGTGCCAGCAGCGTCGGACAGGGCTCTGGAAACACCATATATTTT.

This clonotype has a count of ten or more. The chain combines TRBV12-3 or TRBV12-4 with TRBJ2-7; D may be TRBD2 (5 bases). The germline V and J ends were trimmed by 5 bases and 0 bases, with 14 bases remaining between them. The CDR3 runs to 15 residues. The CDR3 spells CASSPTRAASYEQYF. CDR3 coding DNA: TGTGCCAGCAGTCCCACAAGAGCGGCCTCCTACGAGCAGTACTTC.

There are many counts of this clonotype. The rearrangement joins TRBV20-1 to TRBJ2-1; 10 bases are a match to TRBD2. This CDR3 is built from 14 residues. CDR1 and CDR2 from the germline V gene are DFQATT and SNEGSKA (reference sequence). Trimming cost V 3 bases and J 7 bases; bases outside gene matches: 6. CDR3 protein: CSASSPSGSNEQFF. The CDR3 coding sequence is TGCAGTGCTAGTTCCCCTAGCGGGAGTAATGAGCAGTTCTTC.

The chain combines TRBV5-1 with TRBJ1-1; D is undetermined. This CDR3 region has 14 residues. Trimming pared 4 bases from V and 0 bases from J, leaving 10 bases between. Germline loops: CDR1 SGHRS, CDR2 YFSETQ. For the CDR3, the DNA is TGCGCCAGCAGCCCGAAGACCCTGAACACTGAAGCTTTCTTT. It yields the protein CASSPKTLNTEAFF.

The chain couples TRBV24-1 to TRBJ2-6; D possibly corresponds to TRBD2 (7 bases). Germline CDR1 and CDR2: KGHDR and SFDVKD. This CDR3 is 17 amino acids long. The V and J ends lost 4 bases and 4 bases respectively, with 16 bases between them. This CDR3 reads CATSEAQGRGGANVLTF. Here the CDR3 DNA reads TGTGCCACCAGTGAGGCCCAGGGGAGGGGAGGGGCCAACGTCCTGACTTTC.

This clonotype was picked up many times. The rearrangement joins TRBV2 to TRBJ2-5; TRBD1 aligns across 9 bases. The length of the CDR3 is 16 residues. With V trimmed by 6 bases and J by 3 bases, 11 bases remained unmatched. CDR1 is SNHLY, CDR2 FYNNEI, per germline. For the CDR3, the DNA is TGTGCCAGCAGGGAACAGGGGGCCCGGTCTAAAGAGACCCAGTACTTC. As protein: CASREQGARSKETQYF. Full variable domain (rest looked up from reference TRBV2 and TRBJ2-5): EPEVTQTPSHQVTQMGQEVILRCVPISNHLYFYWYRQILGQKVEFLVSFYNNEISEKSEIFDDQFSVERPDGSNFTLKIRSTKLEDSAMYFCASREQGARSKETQYFGPGTRLLVL.

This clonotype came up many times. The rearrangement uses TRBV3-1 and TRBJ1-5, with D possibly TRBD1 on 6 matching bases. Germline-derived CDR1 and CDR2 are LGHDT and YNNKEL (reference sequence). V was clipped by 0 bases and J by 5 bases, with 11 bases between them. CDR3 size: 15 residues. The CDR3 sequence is CASSQDLGADQPQHF. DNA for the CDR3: TGTGCCAGCAGCCAAGATCTGGGGGCGGATCAGCCCCAGCATTTT.

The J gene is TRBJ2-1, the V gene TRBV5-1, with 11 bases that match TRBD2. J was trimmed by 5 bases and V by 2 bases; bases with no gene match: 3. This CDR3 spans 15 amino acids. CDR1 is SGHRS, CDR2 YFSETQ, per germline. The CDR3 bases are TGCGCCAGCAGCTTAACTAGCGGGAGAGACAATGAGCAGTTCTTC. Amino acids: CASSLTSGRDNEQFF.

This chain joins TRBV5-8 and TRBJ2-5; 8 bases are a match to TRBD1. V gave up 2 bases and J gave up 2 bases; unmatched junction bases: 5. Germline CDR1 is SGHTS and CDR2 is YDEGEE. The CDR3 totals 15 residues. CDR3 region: CASSFGTGRQETQYF. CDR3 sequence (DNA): TGTGCCAGCAGCTTCGGGACAGGTAGACAAGAGACCCAGTACTTC.